This TCR beta chain was recorded in a study of blood T cell repertoires in COVID-19. Overall study: The origin of the acute and convalescent COVID-19 samples was the United States, Italy and Spain. Sample material is recorded as cDNA or gDNA derived from T cells, B-cell-depleted T cells, or PBMCs.

Each participant's cohort was designated according to participant-reported clinical history. Two negative PCRs, clearance, or symptom resolution were required of recovered Cohort 3 donors. Generated by immunoSEQ multiplex PCR, the TCRdb table keeps only in-frame clones and is missing some. The table shows 400,000 to 450,000 clones, with about nine tenths occurring only once. Trimming took off 5 bases at V and 7 bases at J, with 12 bases between the two ends. The CDR3 totals 12 residues. Points on this clone: The sample has other DNA sequences that encode this CDR3 too.

The clonotype was recovered from a man between 18 and 35 years old who had recovered from COVID-19. Sequencing input: PBMCs or T cells enriched from blood (not recorded which). This sequence joins TRBV12-3 or TRBV12-4 and TRBJ2-7, with D possibly matching TRBD2 (5 bases). The CDR3: CASSLHRGEQYF. DNA for the CDR3: TGTGCCAGCAGTCTCCACCGGGGTGAGCAGTACTTC.